This TCR beta chain was found in a study of T cells after yellow fever vaccination. A 5'RACE template-switching step, the method used to make TCR cDNA, added a universal primer site and UMIs. Each CDR3 protein gets one entry after TCRdb re-called the 5' RACE reads with MiXCR. Seen here are some 400,000 distinct CDR3 sequences, 6% to 8% observed once, and the top ten hold about 15%. The CDR3 covers 15 residues. Germline CDR1 reads MNHEY; CDR2 reads SMNVEV (reference sequence). Comment on this clonotype: Antigen unknown. At one boundary the junction diverges from the germline segment, which might be a read error.

Notes on the study in general: The presence of abundant clonotypes contaminating from the bulk population was possible in FACS-sorted repertoires.

The receptor was isolated from a man aged 25-40 years who received the YFV17D yellow fever vaccine. The V and J genes are TRBV27 and TRBJ2-7, with TRBD2 as a possible D gene (6 bases). Source: PBMCs, taken 5 days after the yellow fever booster vaccination. The CDR3 nucleotides are TGTACCAGCAAGACCCTCGGGCCGGGAGCCTACGAGCAGTACTTC. This translates into CTSKTLGPGAYEQYF.